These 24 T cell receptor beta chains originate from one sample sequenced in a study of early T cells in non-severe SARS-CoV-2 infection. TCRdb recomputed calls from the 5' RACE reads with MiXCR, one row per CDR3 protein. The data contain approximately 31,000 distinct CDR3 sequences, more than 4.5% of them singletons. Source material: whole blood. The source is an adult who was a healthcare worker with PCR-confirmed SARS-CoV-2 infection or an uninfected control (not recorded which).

The CDR3 spells CASSVETSGISKNIQYF. CDR3 nucleotides: TGCGCCAGCAGCGTAGAGACTAGCGGGATATCCAAAAACATTCAGTACTTC. The chain recombines TRBV5-1 with TRBJ2-4, with TRBD2 matching 11 bases. Germline V lookup: CDR1 SGHRS, CDR2 YFSETQ. The CDR3 is 17 amino acids. The V gene end was trimmed by 4 bases and the J gene end by 2 bases; junction bases not matched to a gene: 8.

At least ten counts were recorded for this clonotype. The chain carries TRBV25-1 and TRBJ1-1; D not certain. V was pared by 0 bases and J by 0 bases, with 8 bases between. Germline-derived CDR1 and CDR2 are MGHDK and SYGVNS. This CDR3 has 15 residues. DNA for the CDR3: TGTGCCAGCAGTGAATATCGGGCAGTGAACACTGAAGCTTTCTTT. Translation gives CASSEYRAVNTEAFF. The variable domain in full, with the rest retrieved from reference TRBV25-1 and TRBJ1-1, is EADIYQTPRYLVIGTGKKITLECSQTMGHDKMYWYQQDPGMELHLIHYSYGVNSTEKGDLSSESTVSRIRTEHFPLTLESARPSHTSQYLCASSEYRAVNTEAFFGQGTRLTVV.

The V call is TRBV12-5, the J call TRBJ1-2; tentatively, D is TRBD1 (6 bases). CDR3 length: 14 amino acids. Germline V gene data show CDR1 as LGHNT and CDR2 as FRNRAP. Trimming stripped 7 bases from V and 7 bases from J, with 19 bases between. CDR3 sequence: CASAPTLQGSGYTF. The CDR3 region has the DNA TGTGCTAGTGCTCCCACGTTACAGGGAAGTGGCTACACCTTC. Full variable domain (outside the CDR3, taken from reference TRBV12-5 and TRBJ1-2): DARVTQTPRHKVTEMGQEVTMRCQPILGHNTVFWYRQTMMQGLELLAYFRNRAPLDDSGMPKDRFSAEMPDATLATLKIQPSEPRDSAVYFCASAPTLQGSGYTFGSGTRLTVV.

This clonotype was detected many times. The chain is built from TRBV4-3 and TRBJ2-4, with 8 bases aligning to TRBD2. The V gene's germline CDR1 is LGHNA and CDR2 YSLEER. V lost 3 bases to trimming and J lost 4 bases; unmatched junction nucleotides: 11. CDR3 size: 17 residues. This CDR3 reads CASSQDWVSGTKNIQYF. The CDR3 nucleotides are TGCGCCAGCAGCCAGGACTGGGTTAGCGGGACGAAAAACATTCAGTACTTC.

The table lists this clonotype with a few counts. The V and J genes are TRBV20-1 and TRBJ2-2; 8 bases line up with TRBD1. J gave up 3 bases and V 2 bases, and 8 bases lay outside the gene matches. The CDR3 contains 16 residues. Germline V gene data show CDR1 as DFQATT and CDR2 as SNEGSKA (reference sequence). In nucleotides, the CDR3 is TGCAGTGCTAGAACTACAGGGGGGCGCTACACCGGGGAGCTGTTTTTT. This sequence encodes CSARTTGGRYTGELFF.

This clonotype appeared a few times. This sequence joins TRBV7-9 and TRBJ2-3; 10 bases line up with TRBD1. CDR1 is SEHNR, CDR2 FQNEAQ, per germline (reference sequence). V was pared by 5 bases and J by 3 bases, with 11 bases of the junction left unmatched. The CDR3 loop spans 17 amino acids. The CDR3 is CASSQPPGQGMTDTQYF. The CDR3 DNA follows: TGTGCCAGCAGCCAACCCCCGGGACAGGGGATGACAGATACGCAGTATTTT. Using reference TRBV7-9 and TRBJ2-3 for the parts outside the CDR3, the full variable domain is DTGVSQNPRHKITKRGQNVTFRCDPISEHNRLYWYRQTLGQGPEFLTYFQNEAQLEKSRLLSDRFSAERPKGSFSTLEIQRTEQGDSAMYLCASSQPPGQGMTDTQYFGPGTRLTVL.

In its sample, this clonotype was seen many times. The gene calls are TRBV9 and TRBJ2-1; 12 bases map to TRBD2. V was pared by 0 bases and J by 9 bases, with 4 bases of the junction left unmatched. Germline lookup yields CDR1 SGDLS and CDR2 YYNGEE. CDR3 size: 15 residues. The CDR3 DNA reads TGTGCCAGCAGCGTAGGGCTAGCGGGAGGGAGTGAGCAGTTCTTC. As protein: CASSVGLAGGSEQFF.

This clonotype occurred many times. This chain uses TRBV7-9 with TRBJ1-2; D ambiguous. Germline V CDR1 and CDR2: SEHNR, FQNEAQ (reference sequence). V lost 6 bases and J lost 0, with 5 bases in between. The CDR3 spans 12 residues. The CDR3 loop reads CASRPANYGYTF. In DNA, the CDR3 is TGTGCCAGCAGACCGGCTAACTATGGCTACACCTTC.

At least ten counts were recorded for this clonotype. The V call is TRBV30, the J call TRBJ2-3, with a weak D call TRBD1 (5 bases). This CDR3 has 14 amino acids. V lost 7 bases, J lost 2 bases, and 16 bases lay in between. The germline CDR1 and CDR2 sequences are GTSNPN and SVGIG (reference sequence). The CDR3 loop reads CASNMDTFTDTQYF. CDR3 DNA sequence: TGTGCCTCCAACATGGACACGTTCACAGATACGCAGTATTTT.

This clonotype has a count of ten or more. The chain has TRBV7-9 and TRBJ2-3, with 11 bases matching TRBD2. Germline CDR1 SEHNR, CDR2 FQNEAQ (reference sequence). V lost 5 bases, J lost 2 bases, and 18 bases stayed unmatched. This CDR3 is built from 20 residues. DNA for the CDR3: TGTGCCAGCAGCCCTCGGTATAGCGGGAGGGCCCTTCGGAACACAGATACGCAGTATTTT. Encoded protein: CASSPRYSGRALRNTDTQYF.

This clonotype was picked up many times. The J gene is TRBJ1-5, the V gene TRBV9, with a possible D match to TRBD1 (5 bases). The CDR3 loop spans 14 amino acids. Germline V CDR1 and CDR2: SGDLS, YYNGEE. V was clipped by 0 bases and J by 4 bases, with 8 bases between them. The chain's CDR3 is CASSVGQGNQPQHF. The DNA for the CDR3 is TGTGCCAGCAGCGTAGGGCAGGGTAATCAGCCCCAGCATTTT.

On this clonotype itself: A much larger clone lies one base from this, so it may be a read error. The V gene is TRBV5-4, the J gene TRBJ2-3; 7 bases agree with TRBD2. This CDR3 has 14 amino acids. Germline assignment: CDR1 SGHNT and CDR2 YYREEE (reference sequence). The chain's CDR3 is CVSSSSSGTDTQYF. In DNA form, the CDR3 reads TGTGTCAGCAGCTCATCTAGCGGAACAGATACGCAGTATTTT.

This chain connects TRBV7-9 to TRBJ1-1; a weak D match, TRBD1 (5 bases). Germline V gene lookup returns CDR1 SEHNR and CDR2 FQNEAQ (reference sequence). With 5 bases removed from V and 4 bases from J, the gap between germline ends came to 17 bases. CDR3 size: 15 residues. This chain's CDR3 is CASSPLGRTGTEAFF. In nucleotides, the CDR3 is TGTGCCAGCAGCCCGTTGGGACGGACCGGCACTGAAGCTTTCTTT.

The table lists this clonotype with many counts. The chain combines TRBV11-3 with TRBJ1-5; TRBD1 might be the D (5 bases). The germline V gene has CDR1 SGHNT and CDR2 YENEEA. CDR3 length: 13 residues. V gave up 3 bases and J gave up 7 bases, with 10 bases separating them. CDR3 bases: TGTGCCAGCAGCTTGACAGCATCGCAGCCCCAGCATTTT. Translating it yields CASSLTASQPQHF.

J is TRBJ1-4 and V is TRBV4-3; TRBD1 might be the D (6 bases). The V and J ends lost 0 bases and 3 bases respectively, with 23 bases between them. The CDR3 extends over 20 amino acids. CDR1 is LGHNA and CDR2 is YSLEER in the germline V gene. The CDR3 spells CASSQDKGGRSWSANEKLFF. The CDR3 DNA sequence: TGCGCCAGCAGCCAAGATAAAGGGGGGCGGTCATGGTCAGCTAATGAAAAACTGTTTTTT.

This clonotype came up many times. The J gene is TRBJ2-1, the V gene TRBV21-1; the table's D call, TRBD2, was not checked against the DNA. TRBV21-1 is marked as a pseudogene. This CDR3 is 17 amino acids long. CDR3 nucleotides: TGTGCCAGCAGCTCGGGGGTACGGCGGGAGATCGACAATGAGCAGTTCTTC. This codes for CASSSGVRREIDNEQFF.

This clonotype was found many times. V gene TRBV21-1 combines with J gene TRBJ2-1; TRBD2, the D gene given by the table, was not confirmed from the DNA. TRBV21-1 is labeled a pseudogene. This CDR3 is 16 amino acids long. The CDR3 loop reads CASSKVTSGRSNEQFF. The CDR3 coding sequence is TGTGCCAGCAGCAAAGTAACTAGCGGGAGGAGCAATGAGCAGTTCTTC.

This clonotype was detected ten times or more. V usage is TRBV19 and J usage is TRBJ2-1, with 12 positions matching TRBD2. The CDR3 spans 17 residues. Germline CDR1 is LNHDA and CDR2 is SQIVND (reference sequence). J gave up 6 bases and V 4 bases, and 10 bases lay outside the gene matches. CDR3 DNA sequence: TGTGCCAGTAGTACCGGGACTAGCGGGCTCGTAGGCAATGAGCAGTTCTTC. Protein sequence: CASSTGTSGLVGNEQFF.

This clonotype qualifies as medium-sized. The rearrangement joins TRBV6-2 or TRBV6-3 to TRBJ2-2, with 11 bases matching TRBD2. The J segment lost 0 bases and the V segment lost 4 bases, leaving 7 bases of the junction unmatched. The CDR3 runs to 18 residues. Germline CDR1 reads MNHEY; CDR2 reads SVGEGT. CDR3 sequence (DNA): TGTGCCAGCAGTTCCCTAGCGGGAGGCCGAGCGAACACCGGGGAGCTGTTTTTT. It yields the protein CASSSLAGGRANTGELFF.

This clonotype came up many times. The CDR3 DNA follows: TGTGCCAGCAGCTTGTCCCTGATTTACAATGAGCAGTTCTTC. It translates to CASSLSLIYNEQFF. This chain joins TRBV5-4 and TRBJ2-1; unclear D gene. The germline gives CDR1 SGHNT, CDR2 YYREEE (reference sequence). The ends were cut back, 1 base at V and 4 bases at J, with 9 bases in the middle. This CDR3 spans 14 amino acids.

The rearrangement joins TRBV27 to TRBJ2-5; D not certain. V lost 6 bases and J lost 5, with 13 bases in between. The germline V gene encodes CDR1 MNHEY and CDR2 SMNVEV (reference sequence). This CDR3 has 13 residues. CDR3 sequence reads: CASRRQNVETQYF. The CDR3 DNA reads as TGTGCCAGCAGACGTCAGAATGTTGAGACCCAGTACTTC.

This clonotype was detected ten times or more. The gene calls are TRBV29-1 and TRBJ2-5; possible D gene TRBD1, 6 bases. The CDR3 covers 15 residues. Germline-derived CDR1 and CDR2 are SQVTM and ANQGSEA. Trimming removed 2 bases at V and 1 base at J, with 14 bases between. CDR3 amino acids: CSVEITGSLQETQYF. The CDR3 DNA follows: TGCAGCGTTGAAATCACAGGGAGTCTCCAAGAGACCCAGTACTTC.

CDR3 in amino acids: CASSLYQREQFF. The CDR3 DNA follows: TGTGCCAGCAGTTTGTATCAGCGAGAGCAGTTCTTC. The rearrangement joins TRBV12-3 or TRBV12-4 to TRBJ2-1; D unclear. The CDR3 loop spans 12 amino acids. With 3 bases removed from V and 10 bases from J, the gap between germline ends came to 10 bases.

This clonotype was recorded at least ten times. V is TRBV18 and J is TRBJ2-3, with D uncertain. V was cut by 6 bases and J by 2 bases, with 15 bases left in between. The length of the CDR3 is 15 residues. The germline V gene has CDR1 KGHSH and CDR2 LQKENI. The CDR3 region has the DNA TGTGCCAGCTCGCCCGAAACCGGGTCCACAGATACGCAGTATTTT. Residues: CASSPETGSTDTQYF.